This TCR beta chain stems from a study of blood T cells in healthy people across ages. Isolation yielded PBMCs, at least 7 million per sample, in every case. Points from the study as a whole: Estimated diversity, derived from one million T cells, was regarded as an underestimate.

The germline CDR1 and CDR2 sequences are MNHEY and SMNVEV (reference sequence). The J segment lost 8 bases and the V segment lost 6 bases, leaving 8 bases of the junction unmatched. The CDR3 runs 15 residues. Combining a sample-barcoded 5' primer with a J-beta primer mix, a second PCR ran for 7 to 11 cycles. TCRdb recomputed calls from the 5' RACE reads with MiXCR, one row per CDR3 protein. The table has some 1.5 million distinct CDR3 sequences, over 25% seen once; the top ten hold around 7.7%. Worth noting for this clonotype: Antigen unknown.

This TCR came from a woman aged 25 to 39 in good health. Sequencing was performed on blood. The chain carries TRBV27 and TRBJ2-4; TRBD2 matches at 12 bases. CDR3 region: CASSRLAGGMDIQYF. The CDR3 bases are TGTGCCAGCAGCCGGCTAGCGGGAGGGATGGACATTCAGTACTTC.